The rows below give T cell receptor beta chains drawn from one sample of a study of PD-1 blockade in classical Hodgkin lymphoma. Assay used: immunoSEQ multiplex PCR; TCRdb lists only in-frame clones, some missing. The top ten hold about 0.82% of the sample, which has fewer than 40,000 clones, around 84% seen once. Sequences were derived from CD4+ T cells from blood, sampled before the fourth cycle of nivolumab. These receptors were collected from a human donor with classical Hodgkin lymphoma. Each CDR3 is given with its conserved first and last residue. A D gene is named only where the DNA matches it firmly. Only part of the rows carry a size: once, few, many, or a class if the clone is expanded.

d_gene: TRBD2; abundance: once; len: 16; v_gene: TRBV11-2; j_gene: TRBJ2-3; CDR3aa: CASSSLAGASTDTQYF; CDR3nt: TGTGCCAGCAGCTCACTAGCGGGGGCTAGCACAGATACGCAGTATTTT
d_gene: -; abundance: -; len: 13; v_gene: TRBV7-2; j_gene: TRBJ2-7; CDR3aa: CASSAGGSYEQYF; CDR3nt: TGTGCCAGCAGCGCAGGAGGATCCTACGAGCAGTACTTC
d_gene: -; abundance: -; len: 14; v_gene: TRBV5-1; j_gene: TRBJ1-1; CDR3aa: CASRSGQPNTEAFF; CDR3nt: TGCGCCAGCAGATCAGGACAGCCGAACACTGAAGCTTTCTTT
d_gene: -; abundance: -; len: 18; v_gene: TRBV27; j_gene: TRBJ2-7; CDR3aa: CASSFRREYQGTQYEQYF; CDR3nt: TGTGCCAGCAGTTTTAGGAGGGAATATCAGGGGACGCAATACGAGCAGTACTTC
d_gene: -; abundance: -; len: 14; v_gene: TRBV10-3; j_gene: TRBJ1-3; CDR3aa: CAIRPGNSGNTIYF; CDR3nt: TGTGCCATCAGGCCAGGGAACTCTGGAAACACCATATATTTT
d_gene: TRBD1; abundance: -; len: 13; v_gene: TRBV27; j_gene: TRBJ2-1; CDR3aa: CASRRQGVDEQFF; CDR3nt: TGTGCCAGCAGGCGACAGGGGGTGGATGAGCAGTTCTTC
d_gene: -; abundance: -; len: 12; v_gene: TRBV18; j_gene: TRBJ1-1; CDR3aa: CASSPENTEAFF; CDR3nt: TGTGCCAGCTCACCGGAGAACACTGAAGCTTTCTTT
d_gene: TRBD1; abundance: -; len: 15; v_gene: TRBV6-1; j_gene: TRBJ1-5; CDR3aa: CASSEADRGYQPQHF; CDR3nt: TGTGCCAGCAGTGAAGCCGACAGGGGATATCAGCCCCAGCATTTT
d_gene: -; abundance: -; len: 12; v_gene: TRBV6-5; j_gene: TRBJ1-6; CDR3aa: CASSPPNSPLHF; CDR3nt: TGTGCCAGCAGTCCCCCGAATTCACCCCTCCACTTT
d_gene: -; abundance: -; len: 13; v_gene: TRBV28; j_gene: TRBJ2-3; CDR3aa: CAAGTTSTDTQYF; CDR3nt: TGTGCCGCGGGGACCACTAGCACAGATACGCAGTATTTT
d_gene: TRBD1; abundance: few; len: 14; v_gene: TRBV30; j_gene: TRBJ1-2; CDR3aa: CAWSSGQGDYGYTF; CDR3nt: TGTGCCTGGAGTTCGGGACAGGGGGACTATGGCTACACCTTC
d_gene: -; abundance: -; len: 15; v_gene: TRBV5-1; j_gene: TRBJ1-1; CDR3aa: CASSSVIGGNTEAFF; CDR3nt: TGCGCCAGCAGCTCGGTAATAGGGGGGAACACTGAAGCTTTCTTT
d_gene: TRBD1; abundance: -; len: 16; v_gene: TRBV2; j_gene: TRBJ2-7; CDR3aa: CASSEAGQGDSYEQYF; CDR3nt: TGTGCCAGCAGTGAAGCGGGACAGGGGGACTCCTACGAGCAGTACTTC
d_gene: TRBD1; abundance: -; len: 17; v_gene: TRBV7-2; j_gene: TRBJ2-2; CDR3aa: CASSLARDRGRVGELFF; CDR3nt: TGTGCCAGCAGCCTAGCCAGGGACAGGGGGCGAGTCGGGGAGCTGTTTTTT